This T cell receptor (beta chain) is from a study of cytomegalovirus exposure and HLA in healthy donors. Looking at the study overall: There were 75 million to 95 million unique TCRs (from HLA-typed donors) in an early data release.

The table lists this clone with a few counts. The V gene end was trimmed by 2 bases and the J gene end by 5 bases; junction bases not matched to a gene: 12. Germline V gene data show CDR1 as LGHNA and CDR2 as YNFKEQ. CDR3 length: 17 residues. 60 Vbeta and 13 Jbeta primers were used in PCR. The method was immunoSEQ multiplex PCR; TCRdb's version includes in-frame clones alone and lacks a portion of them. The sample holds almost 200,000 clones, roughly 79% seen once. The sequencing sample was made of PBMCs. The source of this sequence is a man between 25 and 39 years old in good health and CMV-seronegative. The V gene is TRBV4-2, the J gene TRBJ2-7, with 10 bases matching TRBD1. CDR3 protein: CASSQRPEGQGIHEQYF. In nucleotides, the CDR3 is TGTGCCAGCAGCCAAAGGCCTGAGGGACAGGGGATCCACGAGCAGTACTTC.